A single sample is the source of the 21 T cell receptor beta chains below, sequenced in a study of OX40 agonist ivuxolimab in advanced cancers. Sequencing was performed with immunoSEQ multiplex PCR; in TCRdb, only in-frame clones are kept and a portion is missing. The sample lists some 63,000 clones, approximately 90% occurring once. Here the sequenced sample was CD4+ or CD8+ T cells sorted from blood, taken in a trial of the OX40 agonist ivuxolimab. These TCRs come from an adult with an advanced solid tumor such as melanoma, head and neck, liver or kidney cancer.

The CDR3 region is CASSEIDNQPQHF. In DNA, the CDR3 is TGTGCCAGCAGTGAGATTGACAATCAGCCCCAGCATTTT. The rearrangement joins TRBV2 to TRBJ1-5; no firm D call. Deletions cut 3 bases from V and 3 bases from J, with 6 bases between. CDR1 is SNHLY and CDR2 is FYNNEI in the germline V gene. This CDR3 spans 13 amino acids.

The chain is built from TRBV27 and TRBJ1-5; no clear D gene. Germline CDR1 is MNHEY and CDR2 is SMNVEV (reference sequence). The CDR3 contains 17 residues. Trimming took off 5 bases at V and 1 base at J, with 18 bases between the two ends. CDR3 residues: CASSPVGGFLSNQPQHF. Here the CDR3 DNA reads TGTGCCAGCAGTCCGGTGGGCGGCTTTTTGAGCAATCAGCCCCAGCATTTT.

The CDR3 here is CAWTEGAGYTF. The CDR3 nucleotides are TGTGCCTGGACCGAGGGAGCCGGCTACACCTTC. V gene TRBV30 combines with J gene TRBJ1-2; D is undetermined. Trimming cost V 4 bases and J 8 bases, with 11 bases left between them. CDR1 GTSNPN and CDR2 SVGIG come from the germline V gene (reference sequence). CDR3 length: 11 amino acids. The full variable domain, its missing parts supplied by reference TRBV30 and TRBJ1-2, is SQTIHQWPATLVQPVGSPLSLECTVEGTSNPNLYWYRQAAGRGLQLLFYSVGIGQISSEVPQNLSASRPQDRQFILSSKKLLLSDSGFYLCAWTEGAGYTFGSGTRLTVV.

This sequence joins TRBV5-1 and TRBJ1-1; D unclear. Trimming pared 1 base from V and 5 bases from J, leaving 9 bases between. Germline values: CDR1 SGHRS, CDR2 YFSETQ. The CDR3 covers 13 residues. The CDR3 here is CASSLRQFTEAFF. The DNA for the CDR3 is TGCGCCAGCAGCTTGAGGCAATTTACTGAAGCTTTCTTT.

The CDR3 coding sequence is TGTGCCAGCAGTTACTTTCTAGCGGGAGGGCCTGGTGAGCAGTTCTTC. Protein product: CASSYFLAGGPGEQFF. This sequence joins TRBV6-6 and TRBJ2-1; 12 nucleotides match TRBD2. From germline, CDR1 is MNHNY and CDR2 SVGAGI (reference sequence). Trimming took 1 base from V and 9 from J; bases not matched to a gene: 7. This CDR3 has 16 amino acids.

The V call is TRBV27, the J call TRBJ2-1; 12 bases are shared with TRBD1. Germline loops: CDR1 MNHEY, CDR2 SMNVEV (reference sequence). The CDR3 totals 16 residues. V trimming: 4 bases; J trimming: 2 bases; junction bases outside the gene matches: 3. CDR3 protein: CASSSGTGGAYNEQFF. CDR3 sequence (DNA): TGTGCCAGCAGTTCCGGGACAGGGGGCGCCTACAATGAGCAGTTCTTC.

The rearrangement joins TRBV29-1 to TRBJ2-6, with TRBD1 matching 7 bases. The junction had 8 bases not matched to a gene; V was cut back by 6 bases and J by 0 bases. The CDR3 loop spans 16 amino acids. Looked up from germline, CDR1 is SQVTM and CDR2 is ANQGSEA. The chain's CDR3 is CSVLRDSHSGANVLTF. DNA for the CDR3: TGCAGCGTCCTCCGGGACAGTCACTCTGGGGCCAACGTCCTGACTTTC.

In nucleotides, the CDR3 is TGTGCCACCAGCAGAGGGGTGGCCGCCGAAGCTTTCTTT. It yields the protein CATSRGVAAEAFF. The chain employs TRBV15 and TRBJ1-1; no definite D call. The CDR3 extends over 13 amino acids. The germline CDR1 and CDR2 sequences are LNHNV and YYDKDF (reference sequence). V shed 1 base and J shed 8 bases, with 11 bases lying between them.

The V gene is TRBV29-1, the J gene TRBJ2-2, with 8 bases matching TRBD1. With 0 bases clipped from V and 5 bases from J, the junction kept 14 bases outside the gene matches. This CDR3 comprises 18 residues. Germline V CDR1 and CDR2: SQVTM, ANQGSEA. The CDR3 DNA reads as TGCAGCGTTGAAGATCGAGGCAGGGGGCTGGAAATGACCGGGGAGCTGTTTTTT. Its protein product is CSVEDRGRGLEMTGELFF.

About this clone: The sample holds other DNA sequences that translate to the same CDR3. The chain joins TRBV30 to TRBJ1-1; D is unclear. There are 13 residues in the CDR3. Germline CDR1 is GTSNPN and CDR2 is SVGIG (reference sequence). The ends were cut back, 0 bases at V and 1 base at J, with 6 bases in the middle. In nucleotides, the CDR3 is TGTGCCTGGAGTGTACTTACGAACACTGAAGCTTTCTTT. Translating it yields CAWSVLTNTEAFF.

CDR3 sequence: CASSYGQGARETQYF. The CDR3 DNA is TGTGCCAGCAGTTACGGCCAGGGGGCTAGAGAGACCCAGTACTTC. The chain uses TRBV6-5 and TRBJ2-5, with TRBD1 identical over 8 bases. The CDR3 runs 15 residues. The germline V gene encodes CDR1 MNHEY and CDR2 SVGAGI. The V segment lost 2 bases and the J segment 4 bases; nucleotides outside the gene matches: 6.

A word on this clone: At one end, the junction sequence differs from germline, possibly due to a read error. The chain recombines TRBV28 with TRBJ2-7; 7 positions agree with TRBD2. This CDR3 has 19 residues. Germline V lookup: CDR1 MDHEN, CDR2 SYDVKM. Written as DNA, the CDR3 is TGTGCCAGCAGCTTATTACTCGTGGCCGAGGCGGGAGCAAATTACGAGCAGTACTTC. Encoded protein: CASSLLLVAEAGANYEQYF.

This sequence joins TRBV9 and TRBJ1-1; D uncertain. This CDR3 spans 14 amino acids. V was cut by 1 base and J by 0 bases, with 7 bases left in between. Germline CDR1 and CDR2: SGDLS and YYNGEE. CDR3 protein: CASSVTHLNTEAFF. In nucleotides, the CDR3 is TGTGCCAGCAGCGTAACCCACCTGAACACTGAAGCTTTCTTT.

This chain uses TRBV11-1 with TRBJ2-3, with D hard to call. The CDR3 runs 16 residues. Trimming cost V 0 bases and J 5 bases, with 15 bases left between them. Germline CDR1 reads SGHAT; CDR2 reads FQDESV (reference sequence). CDR3 coding DNA: TGTGCCAGCAGCTTAGCGCTTGGCGGAAAAGGAGATACGCAGTATTTT. Its protein product is CASSLALGGKGDTQYF.

The chain has TRBV10-2 and TRBJ1-5; D is unresolved. The CDR3 spans 12 residues. Germline V gene lookup returns CDR1 WSHSY and CDR2 SAAADI. V was pared by 3 bases and J by 5 bases, with 5 bases between. The CDR3 DNA reads TGCGCCAGCAGTGAATCTTATCAGCCCCAGCATTTT. Its protein product is CASSESYQPQHF.

This clone was found a few times. The chain combines TRBV30 with TRBJ2-1; the D call may be TRBD1 or TRBD2 (6 bases each). This CDR3 spans 12 amino acids. Germline values: CDR1 GTSNPN, CDR2 SVGIG (reference sequence). CDR3 in DNA: TGTGCGGAGGGGGTTGAATACAATGAGCAGTTCTTC. It specifies CAEGVEYNEQFF.

This clone was counted once. This sequence joins TRBV6-1 and TRBJ2-5; 9 bases fit TRBD1. The CDR3 is made up of 15 amino acids. The germline V gene has CDR1 MNHNS and CDR2 SASEGT. The V segment lost 4 bases and the J segment 3 bases; nucleotides outside the gene matches: 6. The CDR3 sequence is CASSGGQGREETQYF. DNA of the CDR3: TGTGCCAGCAGTGGAGGACAGGGGAGGGAAGAGACCCAGTACTTC.

The chain uses TRBV6-5 and TRBJ2-7; TRBD1 is a possible D gene (6 bases). Per the germline V gene, CDR1 is MNHEY and CDR2 is SVGAGI. The CDR3 extends over 15 amino acids. Trimming shortened V by 6 bases and J by 0 bases, and 15 bases separated the two germline ends. In DNA form, the CDR3 reads TGTGCCAGCAGGACCTCACAGGGCTCCTCCTACGAGCAGTACTTC. It yields the protein CASRTSQGSSYEQYF.

V gene TRBV29-1 combines with J gene TRBJ2-1, with 11 bases lining up with TRBD2. Per the germline V gene, CDR1 is SQVTM and CDR2 is ANQGSEA. J gave up 0 bases and V 4 bases, and 14 bases lay outside the gene matches. The CDR3 has 19 amino acids. The chain's CDR3 is CSVVQLAGDGRGSYNEQFF. In DNA, the CDR3 is TGCAGCGTTGTCCAACTAGCGGGAGACGGCCGGGGCTCCTACAATGAGCAGTTCTTC.

The DNA of the CDR3 is TGTGCCAGCAGTTACGGTGGGTCCGCCTACGAGCAGTACTTC. It specifies CASSYGGSAYEQYF. The chain uses TRBV6-6 and TRBJ2-7; D call uncertain. CDR1 and CDR2 from the germline V gene are MNHNY and SVGAGI (reference sequence). V lost 2 bases, J lost 2 bases, and 10 bases lay in between. This CDR3 has 14 amino acids.

This chain uses TRBV5-1 with TRBJ1-2, with 8 bases identical to TRBD1. The CDR3 sequence is 16 residues long. Germline-derived CDR1 and CDR2 are SGHRS and YFSETQ. V lost 4 bases to trimming and J lost 4 bases; unmatched junction nucleotides: 12. Here the CDR3 reads CASSPHRQGLIYGYTF. The CDR3 nucleotides read TGCGCCAGCAGCCCTCACCGACAGGGGCTTATCTATGGCTACACCTTC.